The 13 T cell receptor beta chains listed next were all sequenced from one sample in a study of beta chain features in type 1 diabetes. Study-wide findings and caveats: Moderate but significant shortening of TCRB CDR3s was recorded in all four CD4+ subsets from Type 1 diabetes patients.

Of the isolated RNA, all was reverse transcribed, and so the sequenced material was expressed TCRB transcripts. TCRdb keeps only in-frame clones here, not all; method: immunoSEQ multiplex PCR. The repertoire consists of over 200,000 clones, with roughly 10% occurring once and the leading ten covering around 0.017%. These receptors' targets are unknown. The sample taken for sequencing was naive CD4+ T cells from blood. All receptors derive from a man in his thirties or forties with type 1 diabetes.

V gene TRBV7-9 combines with J gene TRBJ1-2; perhaps TRBD1 as D (5 bases). CDR1 and CDR2 (germline): SEHNR, FQNEAQ (reference sequence). CDR3 length equals 15 residues. The V end was cut by 0 bases, the J end by 3 bases, with 11 bases between. In DNA form, the CDR3 reads TGTGCCAGCAGCTTAGCCTGGGGCGAAGACTATGGCTACACCTTC. This sequence encodes CASSLAWGEDYGYTF. The variable domain in full, with the rest retrieved from reference TRBV7-9 and TRBJ1-2, is DTGVSQNPRHKITKRGQNVTFRCDPISEHNRLYWYRQTLGQGPEFLTYFQNEAQLEKSRLLSDRFSAERPKGSFSTLEIQRTEQGDSAMYLCASSLAWGEDYGYTFGSGTRLTVV.

This clone occurred a few times. The V call is TRBV18, the J call TRBJ2-7; maybe TRBD2 (5 bases). The CDR3 is 14 residues long. CDR1 is KGHSH, CDR2 LQKENI, per germline. The V end was cut by 1 base, the J end by 5 bases, with 12 bases between. The CDR3 region is CASSPREKGDEQYF. As DNA, the CDR3 is TGTGCCAGCTCACCACGGGAGAAGGGTGACGAGCAGTACTTC.

This clone was seen a few times. CDR3 region: CSANWGAEAFF. DNA of the CDR3: TGCAGTGCTAACTGGGGGGCTGAAGCTTTCTTT. The genes are TRBV20-1 and TRBJ1-1, with TRBD1 as a possible D gene (5 bases). The CDR3 covers 11 residues. Germline values: CDR1 DFQATT, CDR2 SNEGSKA (reference sequence). Trimming took off 4 bases at V and 6 bases at J, with 9 bases between the two ends.

This clone was seen more than once but under ten times. This sequence joins TRBV7-2 and TRBJ2-7; 8 bases are a match to TRBD1. CDR1 is SGHTA and CDR2 is FQGNSA in the germline V gene. With 5 bases clipped from V and 2 bases from J, the junction kept 5 bases outside the gene matches. This CDR3 is built from 14 residues. CDR3 DNA sequence: TGTGCCAGCAGCGCGGGACAGGCCACCTACGAGCAGTACTTC. Protein product: CASSAGQATYEQYF.

This clone has a handful of counts. The chain carries TRBV5-1 and TRBJ2-6; 8 bases map to TRBD1. The V segment lost 0 bases and the J segment 3 bases; nucleotides outside the gene matches: 2. This CDR3 has 16 residues. The germline V gene encodes CDR1 SGHRS and CDR2 YFSETQ. CDR3 amino acids: CASSLGTGNGANVLTF. CDR3 DNA: TGCGCCAGCAGCTTGGGGACAGGGAATGGGGCCAACGTCCTGACTTTC.

The J gene is TRBJ2-5, the V gene TRBV29-1; D gene uncertain. The CDR3 loop spans 10 amino acids. Germline assignment: CDR1 SQVTM and CDR2 ANQGSEA. V was trimmed by 4 bases and J by 5 bases, leaving 5 bases between them. The CDR3 DNA reads TGCAGCGTTGCTAGGGAGACCCAGTACTTC. Translated: CSVARETQYF.

This chain connects TRBV27 to TRBJ2-5, with D possibly TRBD2 on 6 matching bases. V was cut by 5 bases and J by 2 bases, with 18 bases left in between. Per the germline V gene, CDR1 is MNHEY and CDR2 is SMNVEV (reference sequence). The CDR3 totals 16 residues. CDR3 protein: CASSAPAGGRQETQYF. Written as DNA, the CDR3 is TGTGCCAGCAGTGCACCCGCCGGGGGACGTCAAGAGACCCAGTACTTC.

A few counts support this clone. The genes are TRBV9 and TRBJ1-6, with 8 bases matching TRBD1. With 3 bases clipped from V and 0 bases from J, the junction kept 5 bases outside the gene matches. Germline CDR1 is SGDLS and CDR2 is YYNGEE. The CDR3 has 17 residues. The CDR3: CASSGGTGHSYNSPLHF. The CDR3 coding sequence is TGTGCCAGCAGCGGGGGGACAGGCCACTCCTATAATTCACCCCTCCACTTT.

The chain joins TRBV5-1 to TRBJ2-1, with TRBD2 matching 8 bases. J gave up 10 bases and V 6 bases, and 9 bases lay outside the gene matches. CDR1 and CDR2 (germline): SGHRS, YFSETQ. The CDR3 sequence is 13 residues long. CDR3 region: CASKIGGAGEQFF. In DNA, the CDR3 is TGCGCCAGCAAAATCGGGGGGGCAGGAGAGCAGTTCTTC.

The chain uses TRBV7-9 and TRBJ2-7; tentatively, D is TRBD1 (6 bases). The ends were cut back, 4 bases at V and 3 bases at J, with 16 bases in the middle. There are 15 residues in the CDR3. CDR1 and CDR2 (germline): SEHNR, FQNEAQ (reference sequence). The CDR3 region is CASSYRDTAHYEQYF. CDR3 nucleotides: TGTGCCAGCAGCTACCGGGACACTGCTCACTACGAGCAGTACTTC.

This clone was detected only a few times. The rearrangement joins TRBV7-9 to TRBJ2-5; TRBD2 might be the D (6 bases). Looked up from germline, CDR1 is SEHNR and CDR2 is FQNEAQ (reference sequence). CDR3 length: 12 amino acids. V dropped 6 bases and J dropped 3 bases, with 8 bases sitting between them. The CDR3 region has the DNA TGTGCCAGCAGGTGGGGGGAAGAGACCCAGTACTTC. It is translated as CASRWGEETQYF.

V usage is TRBV4-2 and J usage is TRBJ2-5; no clear D gene. This CDR3 has 12 residues. V lost 1 base to trimming and J lost 5 bases, with 5 bases between them. CDR1 and CDR2 from the germline V gene are LGHNA and YNFKEQ. This CDR3 reads CASSQGDETQYF. The CDR3 region has the DNA TGTGCCAGCAGCCAAGGAGATGAGACCCAGTACTTC.

This clone was found a few times. The chain joins TRBV5-1 to TRBJ2-7, with TRBD2 matching 8 bases. The CDR3 is made up of 15 amino acids. Germline values: CDR1 SGHRS, CDR2 YFSETQ. V was pared by 1 base and J by 4 bases, with 7 bases of the junction left unmatched. In DNA, the CDR3 is TGCGCCAGCAGCTTGCAGGGACTAGTCGGATACGAGCAGTACTTC. The encoded protein is CASSLQGLVGYEQYF.